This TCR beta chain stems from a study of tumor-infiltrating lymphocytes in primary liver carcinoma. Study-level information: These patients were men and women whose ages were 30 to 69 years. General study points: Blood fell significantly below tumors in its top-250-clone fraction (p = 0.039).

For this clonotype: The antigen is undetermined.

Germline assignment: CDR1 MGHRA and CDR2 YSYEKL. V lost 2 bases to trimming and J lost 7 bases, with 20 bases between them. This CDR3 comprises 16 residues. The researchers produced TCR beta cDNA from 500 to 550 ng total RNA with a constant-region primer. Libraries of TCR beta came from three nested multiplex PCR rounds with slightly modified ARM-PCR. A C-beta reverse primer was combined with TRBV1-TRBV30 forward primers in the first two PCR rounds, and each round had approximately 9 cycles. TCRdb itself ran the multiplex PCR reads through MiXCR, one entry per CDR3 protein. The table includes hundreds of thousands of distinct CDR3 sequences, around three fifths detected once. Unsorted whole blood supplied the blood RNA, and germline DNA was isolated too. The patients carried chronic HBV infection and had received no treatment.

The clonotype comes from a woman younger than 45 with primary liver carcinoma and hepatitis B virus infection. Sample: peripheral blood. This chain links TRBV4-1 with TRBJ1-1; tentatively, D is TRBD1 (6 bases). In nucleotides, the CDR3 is TGCGCCAGCAGCCAAAGTCCCTCCGGGGGGCTCGGTGAAGCTTTCTTT. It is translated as CASSQSPSGGLGEAFF.